This T cell receptor beta chain was found in a study of beta chain features in type 1 diabetes. The CDR3 totals 12 residues. Trimming took 4 bases from V and 4 from J, leaving 11 bases between them. CDR1 SQVTM and CDR2 ANQGSEA come from the germline V gene. This clone came up a few times. The sequenced template was cDNA made from the entire isolated RNA. TCRdb keeps only in-frame clones here, not all; method: immunoSEQ multiplex PCR. The sample carries roughly 500,000 clones, roughly 11% recorded once. A heparinised blood draw that averaged about 110 mL was obtained once from each donor. Source material: naive CD4+ T cells from blood. This receptor was taken from a woman under 30 in good health. The chain is built from TRBV29-1 and TRBJ2-7; unclear D gene. The CDR3 sequence is CSVGTNLYEQYF. Here the CDR3 DNA reads TGCAGCGTTGGGACCAATCTTTACGAGCAGTACTTC.